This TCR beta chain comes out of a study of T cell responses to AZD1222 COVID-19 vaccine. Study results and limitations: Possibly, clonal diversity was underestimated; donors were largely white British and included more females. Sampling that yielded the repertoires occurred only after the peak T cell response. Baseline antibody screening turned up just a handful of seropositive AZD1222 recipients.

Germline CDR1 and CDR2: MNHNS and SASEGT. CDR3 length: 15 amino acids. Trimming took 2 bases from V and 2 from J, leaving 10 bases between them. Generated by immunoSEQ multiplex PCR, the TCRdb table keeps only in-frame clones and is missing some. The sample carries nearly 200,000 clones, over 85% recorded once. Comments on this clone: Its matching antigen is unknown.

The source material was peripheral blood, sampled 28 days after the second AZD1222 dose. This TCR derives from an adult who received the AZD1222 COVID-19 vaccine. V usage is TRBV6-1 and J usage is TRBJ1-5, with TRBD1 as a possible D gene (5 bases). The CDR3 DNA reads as TGTGCCAGCAGTGAAAAAGGGGTAGGCAATCAGCCCCAGCATTTT. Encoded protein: CASSEKGVGNQPQHF.